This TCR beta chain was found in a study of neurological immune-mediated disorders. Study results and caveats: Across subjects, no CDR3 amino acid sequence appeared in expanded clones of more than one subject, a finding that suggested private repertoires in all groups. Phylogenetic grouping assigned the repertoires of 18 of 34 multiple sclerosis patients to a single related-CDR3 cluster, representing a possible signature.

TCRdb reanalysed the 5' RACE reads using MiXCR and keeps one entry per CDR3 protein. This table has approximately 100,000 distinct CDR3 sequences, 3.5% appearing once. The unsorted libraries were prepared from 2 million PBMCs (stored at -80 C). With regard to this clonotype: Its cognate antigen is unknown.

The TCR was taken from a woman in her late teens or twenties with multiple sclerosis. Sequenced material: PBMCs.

DNA of the CDR3: TGTGCCAGCAGCCCACCTATAGGGAATGAGCAGTTCTTC. It yields the protein CASSPPIGNEQFF. The V and J genes are TRBV7-9 and TRBJ2-1; D is uncertain. CDR3 length equals 13 residues. Per the germline V gene, CDR1 is SEHNR and CDR2 is FQNEAQ (reference sequence). V shed 5 bases and J shed 7 bases, with 12 bases lying between them.